Below, 32 T cell receptor beta chains from the same sample are listed, as sequenced in a study of cytomegalovirus exposure and HLA in healthy donors. Both 60 Vbeta primers and 13 Jbeta primers went into the PCR. Libraries were prepared by immunoSEQ multiplex PCR; TCRdb keeps only in-frame clonotypes and omits some of them. The repertoire holds about 150,000 clones, with 78% as singletons. Specimen: PBMCs. The receptors stem from a woman between 40 and 50 years old in good health and CMV-seropositive.

The J gene is TRBJ1-5, the V gene TRBV28; 9 bases are a match to TRBD1. Germline V gene lookup returns CDR1 MDHEN and CDR2 SYDVKM. The CDR3 runs to 16 residues. V dropped 5 bases and J dropped 6; count of bases not matched to a gene: 11. This CDR3 is CASSQPGRDRVQPQHF. The DNA of the CDR3 is TGTGCCAGCAGTCAGCCGGGACGGGACAGGGTTCAGCCCCAGCATTTT.

The genes are TRBV6-5 and TRBJ2-7; 11 bases map to TRBD1. The CDR3 spans 15 residues. The V gene's germline CDR1 is MNHEY and CDR2 SVGAGI. The junction had 9 bases not matched to a gene; V was cut back by 6 bases and J by 5 bases. The CDR3: CASRPDRGPSHEQYF. For the CDR3, the DNA is TGTGCCAGCAGACCGGACAGGGGGCCCTCTCACGAGCAGTACTTC.

The gene calls are TRBV6-5 and TRBJ1-6, with 8 bases aligning to TRBD1. V lost 6 bases and J lost 9; bases outside the gene matches: 4. Germline CDR1 MNHEY, CDR2 SVGAGI. The CDR3 sequence is 13 residues long. CDR3 coding DNA: TGTGCCAGCAGACAGGGGGTGGGTTCACCCCTCCACTTT. The encoded protein is CASRQGVGSPLHF.

The genes are TRBV5-1 and TRBJ1-2, with unresolved D. The V and J ends lost 3 bases and 5 bases respectively, with 17 bases between them. Germline assignment: CDR1 SGHRS and CDR2 YFSETQ. This CDR3 is built from 15 residues. As DNA, the CDR3 is TGCGCCAGCAGCTCGACCACAGACGGCGTTTATGGCTACACCTTC. Residues: CASSSTTDGVYGYTF.

The chain couples TRBV28 to TRBJ2-1, with 11 bases matching TRBD2. Germline-derived CDR1 and CDR2 are MDHEN and SYDVKM. CDR3 size: 16 residues. Trimming removed 1 base from V and 9 bases from J; junction bases left unmatched: 8. Written as DNA, the CDR3 is TGTGCCAGCAGTTTATATGTAGCGGGGGGGCCATTTGAGCAGTTCTTC. The encoded protein is CASSLYVAGGPFEQFF.

CDR3 in amino acids: CASRTGDYRGEQFF. The CDR3 bases are TGTGCCAGCAGAACCGGGGACTATCGGGGGGAGCAGTTCTTC. The chain carries TRBV28 and TRBJ2-1, with 7 bases lining up with TRBD2. In germline, CDR1 is MDHEN, CDR2 SYDVKM. The CDR3 is 14 amino acids. Unmatched junction bases numbered 12, after V lost 6 bases and J lost 10 bases.

V and J are TRBV6-1 and TRBJ2-7; 9 bases are shared with TRBD1. V lost 7 bases, J lost 2 bases, and 9 bases stayed unmatched. This CDR3 spans 15 amino acids. The V gene's germline CDR1 is MNHNS and CDR2 SASEGT. CDR3 DNA sequence: TGTGCCAGCATCGAACGACAGGGGGGCCCCTACGAGCAGTACTTC. It encodes CASIERQGGPYEQYF.

In this sample, this clone turned up a few times. V and J are TRBV30 and TRBJ1-1; D gene uncertain. Germline-derived CDR1 and CDR2 are GTSNPN and SVGIG (reference sequence). Deletions cut 5 bases from V and 1 base from J, with 11 bases between. There are 13 residues in the CDR3. As DNA, the CDR3 is TGTGCCTGGCGCGGTTCAGCGAACACTGAAGCTTTCTTT. Translation gives CAWRGSANTEAFF.

This clone was seen only once. The rearrangement joins TRBV7-2 to TRBJ2-7, with 7 bases identical to TRBD1. This CDR3 spans 15 amino acids. The trim removed 2 bases at V and 2 bases at J, leaving 6 bases unmatched. Germline assignment: CDR1 SGHTA and CDR2 FQGNSA. CDR3 DNA: TGTGCCAGCAGCTTACAAGGGGGCGGCCCCTACGAGCAGTACTTC. It codes for CASSLQGGGPYEQYF.

The V gene is TRBV4-2, the J gene TRBJ2-7; 12 bases fit TRBD2. This CDR3 comprises 18 residues. The ends lost 0 bases at V and 2 bases at J; junction bases unmatched: 8. Germline loops: CDR1 LGHNA, CDR2 YNFKEQ. In DNA, the CDR3 is TGTGCCAGCAGCCAAGATCCCGTTGGACTAGCGGGGACCTACGAGCAGTACTTC. This encodes CASSQDPVGLAGTYEQYF.

The V and J genes are TRBV5-4 and TRBJ2-7, with D possibly TRBD1 on 6 matching bases. The V and J ends lost 4 bases and 5 bases respectively, with 10 bases between them. This CDR3 is 12 amino acids long. The germline V gene has CDR1 SGHNT and CDR2 YYREEE (reference sequence). CDR3: CASSANRDEQYF. Here the CDR3 DNA reads TGTGCCAGCAGCGCCAACAGGGACGAGCAGTACTTC.

The rearrangement links TRBV6-5 to TRBJ2-5; 12 bases agree with TRBD2. The CDR3 contains 15 residues. Germline CDR1 is MNHEY and CDR2 is SVGAGI. Unmatched junction bases numbered 7, after V lost 5 bases and J lost 6 bases. The CDR3 DNA follows: TGTGCCAGCAGTCAACAGCTAGCGGGGGGGAAGACCCAGTACTTC. This codes for CASSQQLAGGKTQYF.

The CDR3 region has the DNA TGTGCCAGCAGCTTAAACGGTGAGGAACTCCACTTT. It is translated as CASSLNGEELHF. The chain uses TRBV7-8 and TRBJ1-6; no clear D. Trimming took off 2 bases at V and 16 bases at J, with 12 bases between the two ends. This CDR3 region has 12 residues. From germline, CDR1 is SGHVS and CDR2 FQNEAQ.

The V gene is TRBV18, the J gene TRBJ1-5; 10 bases are a match to TRBD1. The CDR3 totals 15 residues. The germline CDR1 and CDR2 sequences are KGHSH and LQKENI. Germline trimming cut 4 bases from V and 6 bases from J; bases unmatched to any gene: 6. This CDR3 reads CASSHGQGGGQPQHF. The DNA of the CDR3 is TGTGCCAGCTCACACGGACAGGGGGGCGGTCAGCCCCAGCATTTT.

V is TRBV6-4 and J is TRBJ1-2, with TRBD1 identical over 9 bases. From germline, CDR1 is MRHNA and CDR2 SNTAGT. V shed 6 bases and J 4 bases; nucleotides not matched to a gene: 3. The CDR3 consists of 13 residues. The CDR3 sequence: CASSETGGYGYTF. Here the CDR3 DNA reads TGTGCCAGCAGCGAGACAGGGGGCTATGGCTACACCTTC.

This clone has a single count. V is TRBV19 and J is TRBJ1-4; 10 nucleotides align to TRBD1. CDR1 LNHDA and CDR2 SQIVND come from the germline V gene (reference sequence). This CDR3 is 13 amino acids long. The V segment lost 9 bases and the J segment 7 bases; nucleotides outside the gene matches: 5. The CDR3 sequence is CASLDRGSEKLFF. For the CDR3, the DNA is TGTGCCAGCCTGGACAGGGGGAGTGAAAAACTGTTTTTT. The full variable domain, with the rest looked up from reference TRBV19 and TRBJ1-4, is DGGITQSPKYLFRKEGQNVTLSCEQNLNHDAMYWYRQDPGQGLRLIYYSQIVNDFQKGDIAEGYSVSREKKESFPLTVTSAQKNPTAFYLCASLDRGSEKLFFGSGTQLSVL.

This clone showed up many times. V and J are TRBV7-6 and TRBJ2-1, with 7 bases matching TRBD2. Unmatched junction bases numbered 9, after V lost 4 bases and J lost 3 bases. The CDR3 consists of 16 residues. Per the germline V gene, CDR1 is SGHVS and CDR2 is FNYEAQ. The CDR3 bases are TGTGCCAGCAGCTCCCCCGGGGAGGGGTTCTACAATGAGCAGTTCTTC. This gives the protein CASSSPGEGFYNEQFF.

The rearrangement joins TRBV19 to TRBJ2-1; D is possibly TRBD2 (5 bases). Between the trimmed V and J ends, which lost 1 base and 6 bases, there was a span of 13 bases. This CDR3 comprises 15 residues. Germline CDR1 LNHDA, CDR2 SQIVND (reference sequence). The CDR3 DNA sequence: TGTGCCAGTAGTATAGGTGCATCCCGGGGCAATGAGCAGTTCTTC. Translation: CASSIGASRGNEQFF.

The CDR3 loop is CASRRTGNTEAFF. The CDR3 DNA follows: TGTGCCAGCAGGCGGACTGGGAACACTGAAGCTTTCTTT. V usage is TRBV13 and J usage is TRBJ1-1; D is ambiguous. The CDR3 is 13 amino acids. The germline V gene has CDR1 PRHDT and CDR2 FYEKMQ (reference sequence). V gave up 6 bases and J gave up 1 base, with 9 bases separating them.

The V call is TRBV6-1, the J call TRBJ1-1; D might be TRBD1 (6 bases). Germline V gene data show CDR1 as MNHNS and CDR2 as SASEGT. The V end lost 6 bases, the J end lost 1 base, and 12 bases lay between the germline ends. The CDR3 sequence is 14 residues long. CDR3 in DNA: TGTGCCAGCAGAACCGGACAGCAGAACACTGAAGCTTTCTTT. It encodes CASRTGQQNTEAFF.

This chain connects TRBV27 to TRBJ2-7; the match to TRBD2 covers 12 bases. Germline CDR1 reads MNHEY; CDR2 reads SMNVEV (reference sequence). The V segment lost 6 bases and the J segment 2 bases; nucleotides outside the gene matches: 5. The CDR3 spans 15 residues. The CDR3 coding sequence is TGTGCCAGCAGACTACTAGCGGGGGGACCCTACGAGCAGTACTTC. It specifies CASRLLAGGPYEQYF.

The chain employs TRBV29-1 and TRBJ2-1, with TRBD1 matching over 7 bases. Trimming cost V 6 bases and J 7 bases; bases outside gene matches: 9. The germline V gene encodes CDR1 SQVTM and CDR2 ANQGSEA. This CDR3 comprises 13 residues. The CDR3, as DNA: TGCAGCGTCCGAGGGGGCCCCGGGAATGAGCAGTTCTTC. It specifies CSVRGGPGNEQFF.

The J gene is TRBJ2-7, the V gene TRBV5-1; 8 bases are shared with TRBD1. Trimming cost V 4 bases and J 4 bases; bases outside gene matches: 10. CDR3 length: 15 residues. Per germline, CDR1 SGHRS and CDR2 YFSETQ. The CDR3 protein is CASSPDWDRSYEQYF. Written as DNA, the CDR3 is TGCGCCAGCAGCCCAGATTGGGACAGGAGTTACGAGCAGTACTTC.

The CDR3 loop reads CASSEGLAGETQYF. The CDR3 bases are TGTGCCAGCAGCGAGGGACTAGCGGGGGAGACCCAGTACTTC. The V gene is TRBV7-2, the J gene TRBJ2-5, with 13 bases aligning to TRBD2. Germline V gene sequence: CDR1 SGHTA, CDR2 FQGNSA. Unmatched junction bases numbered 2, after V lost 5 bases and J lost 5 bases. This CDR3 has 14 amino acids.

V and J are TRBV5-1 and TRBJ2-1; 9 nucleotides agree with TRBD2. This CDR3 has 15 amino acids. Germline V CDR1 and CDR2: SGHRS, YFSETQ. The V segment lost 4 bases and the J segment 1 base; nucleotides outside the gene matches: 3. Written as DNA, the CDR3 is TGCGCCAGCAGCCGCGGGGGGGAATCCTACAATGAGCAGTTCTTC. Amino acids: CASSRGGESYNEQFF.

The CDR3 bases are TGTGCCAGCAGTGAAGACTTAGATACGCAGTATTTT. This sequence encodes CASSEDLDTQYF. The chain uses TRBV25-1 and TRBJ2-3; no clear D. The V gene lost 2 bases and the J gene lost 5 bases, with 5 bases spanning the gap. Germline loops: CDR1 MGHDK, CDR2 SYGVNS. The CDR3 runs 12 residues.

The chain employs TRBV28 and TRBJ1-2, with 10 positions matching TRBD1. The CDR3 loop spans 17 amino acids. The V gene end was trimmed by 3 bases and the J gene end by 8 bases; junction bases not matched to a gene: 15. Germline V gene lookup returns CDR1 MDHEN and CDR2 SYDVKM. CDR3 coding DNA: TGTGCCAGCAGTTTTAGGAGGGACAGGGGAATTTTTAGAGGCTACACCTTC. Residues: CASSFRRDRGIFRGYTF.

The V and J genes are TRBV7-9 and TRBJ2-7, with TRBD1 identical over 10 bases. The CDR3 consists of 11 residues. Germline V gene sequence: CDR1 SEHNR, CDR2 FQNEAQ (reference sequence). Trimming cost V 5 bases and J 13 bases; bases outside gene matches: 5. DNA for the CDR3: TGTGCCAGCAGCAGTCGACAGGGGGCCTACTTC. It translates to CASSSRQGAYF.

The chain links TRBV30 to TRBJ1-4; 9 bases fit TRBD1. The CDR3 has 14 amino acids. Trimming took 5 bases from V and 6 from J; bases not matched to a gene: 7. CDR1 and CDR2 (germline): GTSNPN, SVGIG (reference sequence). The CDR3 region has the DNA TGTGCCTGGTGCCCGGGACAGGGAGATGAAAAACTGTTTTTT. The encoded protein is CAWCPGQGDEKLFF. Variable domain in full (rest from reference TRBV30 and TRBJ1-4): SQTIHQWPATLVQPVGSPLSLECTVEGTSNPNLYWYRQAAGRGLQLLFYSVGIGQISSEVPQNLSASRPQDRQFILSSKKLLLSDSGFYLCAWCPGQGDEKLFFGSGTQLSVL.

The chain is built from TRBV4-1 and TRBJ2-3; 8 nucleotides align to TRBD2. The CDR3 has 17 amino acids. After removal of 1 base from V and 5 bases from J, the junction contained 11 bases not matched to a gene. From germline, CDR1 is MGHRA and CDR2 YSYEKL. CDR3 residues: CASSQGPAGALKDTQYF. As DNA, the CDR3 is TGCGCCAGCAGCCAAGGTCCAGCGGGAGCCCTTAAAGATACGCAGTATTTT.

CDR3 sequence reads: CATSRGAEKLFF. The CDR3, as DNA: TGTGCCACAAGCAGGGGAGCTGAAAAACTGTTTTTT. The chain employs TRBV10-3 and TRBJ1-4; maybe TRBD1 (6 bases). V gave up 10 bases and J gave up 7 bases, with 13 bases separating them. The CDR3 totals 12 residues. Germline CDR1 reads ENHRY; CDR2 reads SYGVKD.

The chain joins TRBV5-1 to TRBJ1-1; D not certain. This CDR3 has 13 amino acids. Trimming shortened V by 4 bases and J by 1 base, and 8 bases separated the two germline ends. Germline V CDR1 and CDR2: SGHRS, YFSETQ. CDR3 nucleotide sequence: TGCGCCAGCAGCGTGGGTCAGAACACTGAAGCTTTCTTT. Its protein product is CASSVGQNTEAFF.